These 21 T cell receptor beta chains were all obtained from the same sample, sequenced in a study of T-cell reconstitution after alpha-beta-depleted transplantation in children. Unique molecular identifiers were incorporated during preparation of the TCRbeta library. TCRdb fed the PCR reads into MiXCR, producing one record per CDR3 protein. The table shows about 610,000 distinct CDR3 sequences, with about 10% occurring only once. The sample here was PBMCs from the stem cell graft donor, taken from the stem cell graft. The source is a human donor who donated a stem cell graft to a child with acute myeloid leukemia.

The table lists this clonotype with a few counts. The chain employs TRBV5-4 and TRBJ2-5; TRBD2 matches at 7 bases. CDR3 length: 14 residues. J was trimmed by 3 bases and V by 4 bases; bases with no gene match: 6. Germline V lookup: CDR1 SGHNT, CDR2 YYREEE (reference sequence). The CDR3 bases are TGTGCCAGCAGCCCCCCAGGGAGGGAAGAGACCCAGTACTTC. Its translation: CASSPPGREETQYF.

The chain employs TRBV12-3 or TRBV12-4 and TRBJ2-7, with 8 bases identical to TRBD2. The CDR3 covers 13 residues. Trimming removed 6 bases from V and 5 bases from J; junction bases left unmatched: 6. The CDR3 region is CASRRREVDEQYF. The CDR3 DNA sequence: TGTGCCAGCAGGCGGCGGGAGGTCGACGAGCAGTACTTC.

This clonotype was counted only a few times. This chain links TRBV29-1 with TRBJ2-7; D possibly matches TRBD1 or TRBD2 (5 bases each). This CDR3 is built from 13 residues. Germline values: CDR1 SQVTM, CDR2 ANQGSEA. Trimming stripped 7 bases from V and 0 bases from J, with 13 bases between. CDR3 in DNA: TGCAGCGCGTGCCGGGACGCCTCCTACGAGCAGTACTTC. Amino acid sequence: CSACRDASYEQYF.

The chain links TRBV10-3 to TRBJ1-2; TRBD1 matches at 8 bases. The V and J ends lost 5 bases and 8 bases, in that order; junction bases with no gene match: 16. Per germline, CDR1 ENHRY and CDR2 SYGVKD. This CDR3 contains 16 residues. The CDR3: CAISYSQGAEMGGYTF. CDR3 coding DNA: TGTGCCATCAGTTATAGCCAGGGGGCCGAAATGGGAGGCTACACCTTC.

This clonotype was counted ten times or more. The chain has TRBV3-1 and TRBJ1-1; D gene ambiguous. The ends were cut back, 4 bases at V and 5 bases at J, with 11 bases in the middle. CDR3 length equals 13 residues. Germline lookup yields CDR1 LGHDT and CDR2 YNNKEL (reference sequence). CDR3 loop: CASSRLVQTEAFF. The DNA of the CDR3 is TGTGCCAGCAGCCGTCTAGTGCAGACTGAAGCTTTCTTT.

This clonotype was seen a handful of times. The V call is TRBV20-1, the J call TRBJ1-1; no definite D call. The CDR3 length is 13 residues. V lost 3 bases to trimming and J lost 2 bases, with 10 bases between them. From germline, CDR1 is DFQATT and CDR2 SNEGSKA (reference sequence). CDR3 loop: CSARRRANTEAFF. The CDR3 DNA sequence: TGCAGTGCTAGGCGTAGGGCTAACACTGAAGCTTTCTTT.

This clonotype has a single count. The CDR3 does not close with the conserved phenylalanine or tryptophan, likely indicating a read error. This chain links TRBV6-5 with TRBJ2-5, with TRBD2 matching over 7 bases. V lost 6 bases and J lost 5; bases outside the gene matches: 12. Germline loops: CDR1 MNHEY, CDR2 SVGAGI. The CDR3 has 15 amino acids. DNA of the CDR3: TGTGCCAGCAGCTTACTAGGCGGGAGTGAGGAGACCCAGTACGTC. Its translation is CASSLLGGSEETQYV.

This clonotype was seen ten or more times. This sequence joins TRBV7-3 and TRBJ2-1; 11 bases are shared with TRBD2. The CDR3 sequence is 16 residues long. Per germline, CDR1 SGHTA and CDR2 FQGTGA. The V and J ends lost 5 bases and 4 bases, in that order; junction bases with no gene match: 7. The CDR3 region has the DNA TGTGCCAGCAGCGTGACTAGCGGGACCGAATACAATGAGCAGTTCTTC. Its protein is CASSVTSGTEYNEQFF.

This clonotype turned up a few times. The V gene is TRBV10-3, the J gene TRBJ1-1; the D gene is possibly TRBD1 (6 bases). CDR1 is ENHRY and CDR2 is SYGVKD in the germline V gene. This CDR3 contains 11 residues. The ends were cut back, 6 bases at V and 7 bases at J, with 9 bases in the middle. The CDR3 region has the DNA TGTGCCATCAGACAGGGAGGTGAAGCTTTCTTT. It specifies CAIRQGGEAFF.

This clonotype occurred a few times. This chain links TRBV7-2 with TRBJ1-1, with a tentative D call TRBD1 (6 bases). The CDR3 consists of 15 residues. V was trimmed by 2 bases and J by 5 bases, leaving 15 bases between them. Germline V gives CDR1 SGHTA, CDR2 FQGNSA. The CDR3 region has the DNA TGTGCCAGCAGCTTACGGGGGGCAGAGGGGACTGAAGCTTTCTTT. As protein: CASSLRGAEGTEAFF.

This sequence joins TRBV15 and TRBJ2-3; tentative D call: TRBD2 (5 bases). The CDR3 runs 17 residues. CDR1 and CDR2 from the germline V gene are LNHNV and YYDKDF (reference sequence). V gave up 1 base and J gave up 6 bases, with 20 bases separating them. The CDR3 loop is CATSRVLLGSVGDTQYF. The DNA of the CDR3 is TGTGCCACCAGCAGAGTCCTCCTAGGGAGCGTAGGGGATACGCAGTATTTT.

This clonotype showed up many times. This chain connects TRBV15 to TRBJ1-1; 9 nucleotides line up with TRBD1. The V gene's germline CDR1 is LNHNV and CDR2 YYDKDF (reference sequence). CDR3 length equals 14 residues. V gave up 6 bases and J gave up 5 bases; unmatched junction bases: 7. CDR3 nucleotide sequence: TGTGCCACCAGTTACAGGGGGCAGGGGACTGAAGCTTTCTTT. Translated: CATSYRGQGTEAFF.

This clonotype was detected ten times or more. The chain employs TRBV7-2 and TRBJ1-2; D possibly corresponds to TRBD1 (5 bases). This CDR3 contains 13 residues. V lost 7 bases and J 4 bases, leaving 13 bases between the germline ends. Per the germline V gene, CDR1 is SGHTA and CDR2 is FQGNSA. The CDR3, as DNA: TGTGCCAGCATCAGGAGGGGTTCCTATGGCTACACCTTC. Its translation is CASIRRGSYGYTF.

The chain uses TRBV29-1 and TRBJ2-1, with no clear D. This CDR3 has 14 residues. The germline V and J ends were trimmed by 2 bases and 0 bases, with 8 bases remaining between them. Germline loops: CDR1 SQVTM, CDR2 ANQGSEA. The CDR3 spells CSVEKVSSYNEQFF. The CDR3 DNA reads TGCAGCGTTGAAAAGGTTAGCTCCTACAATGAGCAGTTCTTC.

This clonotype has only a few counts. The V call is TRBV7-9, the J call TRBJ2-5; TRBD2 agrees at 11 bases. CDR1 is SEHNR, CDR2 FQNEAQ, per germline (reference sequence). There are 16 residues in the CDR3. The V segment lost 4 bases and the J segment 2 bases; nucleotides outside the gene matches: 6. CDR3 amino acids: CASSWWGLAVQETQYF. The CDR3 bases are TGTGCCAGCAGCTGGTGGGGACTAGCGGTACAAGAGACCCAGTACTTC.

This clonotype occurred many times. The chain carries TRBV20-1 and TRBJ2-1, with 11 bases identical to TRBD1. The CDR3 totals 14 residues. Germline CDR1 DFQATT, CDR2 SNEGSKA (reference sequence). With V trimmed by 1 base and J by 7 bases, 3 bases remained unmatched. CDR3 bases: TGCAGTGCTAGAGGGGGACAGGGGGTAAATGAGCAGTTCTTC. The encoded protein is CSARGGQGVNEQFF.

The chain combines TRBV5-1 with TRBJ2-1, with 11 bases aligning to TRBD1. V shed 4 bases and J 1 base; nucleotides not matched to a gene: 4. The CDR3 contains 16 residues. From germline, CDR1 is SGHRS and CDR2 YFSETQ. CDR3 coding DNA: TGCGCCAGCAGCGGGGGACAGGGGGGGTCCTACAATGAGCAGTTCTTC. Translation: CASSGGQGGSYNEQFF.

The chain combines TRBV20-1 with TRBJ2-5, with 7 positions matching TRBD2. This CDR3 has 14 amino acids. Germline V gives CDR1 DFQATT, CDR2 SNEGSKA (reference sequence). With V trimmed by 6 bases and J by 0 bases, 7 bases remained unmatched. This CDR3 reads CSARPGTNQETQYF. CDR3 nucleotides: TGCAGTGCACGTCCCGGGACTAACCAAGAGACCCAGTACTTC.

This clonotype has more than one count but fewer than ten. This chain joins TRBV20-1 and TRBJ2-7, with 12 bases fitting TRBD2. J gave up 1 base and V 5 bases, and 3 bases lay outside the gene matches. Germline CDR1 reads DFQATT; CDR2 reads SNEGSKA (reference sequence). There are 14 residues in the CDR3. The CDR3 region is CSASGLAGSYEQYF. CDR3 DNA: TGCAGTGCTTCCGGACTAGCGGGATCCTACGAGCAGTACTTC.

The J gene is TRBJ2-5, the V gene TRBV5-1; D is perhaps TRBD2 (6 bases). Trimming removed 0 bases at V and 7 bases at J, with 16 bases between. Looked up from germline, CDR1 is SGHRS and CDR2 is YFSETQ. The length of the CDR3 is 15 residues. The CDR3 region has the DNA TGCGCCAGCAGCTTGGTTAGTAGCGGAGGACCGACCCAGTACTTC. Protein: CASSLVSSGGPTQYF.

The V gene is TRBV20-1, the J gene TRBJ2-5; 9 bases are shared with TRBD2. The germline CDR1 and CDR2 sequences are DFQATT and SNEGSKA (reference sequence). V gave up 3 bases and J gave up 2 bases; unmatched junction bases: 4. The CDR3 has 14 residues. This CDR3 reads CSASGTSGQETQYF. The CDR3 DNA follows: TGCAGTGCTAGTGGTACTAGCGGGCAAGAGACCCAGTACTTC.